This is a list of T cell receptor beta chains from one sample in a study of identifying expanded T cells in peripheral blood. Data came from immunoSEQ multiplex PCR; TCRdb stores just in-frame clones and leaves some out. This sample yields tens of thousands of clones, of which 70% to 90% are seen a single time; around 4.1% belongs to the top ten. Specimen: blood. These receptors were obtained from a person aged 18 to 69 in good health. CDR3s include the opening cysteine and the closing phenylalanine or tryptophan. The size of a clone is reported for some rows only, either as once, few or many, or as a class for expanded clones.

CDR3 protein	clone size	V gene	J gene
CASLPWTGTNKKLFF	NA	TRBV7-9	TRBJ1-4
CASSSSTGGLKLFF	NA	TRBV19	TRBJ1-4
CASSLEGPPQETQYF	NA	TRBV5-1	TRBJ2-5
CASSEGPSGGAYNEQFF	once	TRBV6-1	TRBJ2-1
CASSPLQESSYEQYF	NA	TRBV7-2	TRBJ2-7
CSARSQYGYTF	NA	TRBV20-1	TRBJ1-2
CASSATGPPETQYF	NA	TRBV5-1	TRBJ2-5
CASSPGLAKGSYNEQFF	NA	TRBV4-2	TRBJ2-1
CASSQGAAGAGTGELFF	NA	TRBV4-2	TRBJ2-2
CASSPQGARSYGYTF	NA	TRBV6-1	TRBJ1-2
CASSIRGPGSPLHF	NA	TRBV19	TRBJ1-6
CASSDQAGNYNEQFF	NA	TRBV6-4	TRBJ2-1
CASSEETEPNTEAFF	NA	TRBV6-1	TRBJ1-1
CASSSPRTGNTEAFF	NA	TRBV5-4	TRBJ1-1
CASNVLDRYNEQFF	NA	TRBV5-8	TRBJ2-1
CASSGRDNEKLFF	NA	TRBV28	TRBJ1-4
CASSENPAYEQYF	NA	TRBV6-1	TRBJ2-7
CASSSPGANTGELFF	NA	TRBV18	TRBJ2-2
CASSFLEGESSYNSPLHF	NA	TRBV7-9	TRBJ1-6
CASSPGTSGRLMQYF	NA	TRBV14	TRBJ2-7
CASSESTSGSSEQFF	few	TRBV10-1	TRBJ2-1
CASSTENSYEQYF	NA	TRBV6-1	TRBJ2-7
CATSTNRGAGELFF	NA	TRBV15	TRBJ2-2
CASSPGQGWGNEQFF	NA	TRBV27	TRBJ2-1
CASSYQGDYGYTF	NA	TRBV5-1	TRBJ1-2
CAWALAGAAEQYF	NA	TRBV30	TRBJ2-7
CASVINLAYNEQFF	NA	TRBV5-8	TRBJ2-1
CASSSSLGGSNTGELFF	NA	TRBV7-2	TRBJ2-2
CSVTGTGLNEKLFF	NA	TRBV29-1	TRBJ1-4
CASSQLRGGDEQYF	few	TRBV4-1	TRBJ2-7
CASSVDGRGYGYTF	NA	TRBV9	TRBJ1-2
CASSFRDRNYGYTF	once	TRBV6-5	TRBJ1-2
CASSPRGGPYEQYF	NA	TRBV7-2	TRBJ2-7
CASSQDWARGSTDTQYF	NA	TRBV4-1	TRBJ2-3
CASSLGLAVTTSTDTQYF	NA	TRBV13	TRBJ2-3
CASSLTRADDEKLFF	few	TRBV5-1	TRBJ1-4
CATSREGLGGTDTQYF	NA	TRBV15	TRBJ2-3
CASSRALRWTYNEQFF	NA	TRBV7-9	TRBJ2-1
CASRTGTGVYEQYF	NA	TRBV28	TRBJ2-7
CASSRSYTGELFF	NA	TRBV27	TRBJ2-2
CSVEWEQYF	NA	TRBV29-1	TRBJ2-7
CAWSKQGFVDTQYF	NA	TRBV30	TRBJ2-3
CVSSLGLGDSDQPQHF	NA	TRBV5-6	TRBJ1-5
CASSPLVPGQGSIYEQYF	NA	TRBV18	TRBJ2-7
CSANPGQGASEQYF	NA	TRBV29-1	TRBJ2-7
CASSFPPRELFF	NA	TRBV7-9	TRBJ2-2
CSVELETQYF	NA	TRBV29-1	TRBJ2-5
CASSLTSGDVGEQFF	NA	TRBV2	TRBJ2-1
CASSYMGEQFF	NA	TRBV6-6	TRBJ2-1
CASSSDNEQFF	NA	TRBV5-1	TRBJ2-1
CASNPTGGASYEQYF	NA	TRBV6-5	TRBJ2-7
CASRFRGRTEKLFF	NA	TRBV6-6	TRBJ1-4
CASSSRQGARFQHF	NA	TRBV19	TRBJ1-5
CASSPGRRPSGANVLTF	NA	TRBV18	TRBJ2-6
CASSLMRAGPDTQYF	NA	TRBV28	TRBJ2-3
CASSLLSSGNTDTQYF	NA	TRBV27	TRBJ2-3
CASSLGGQEFYEQYF	NA	TRBV27	TRBJ2-7
CAVTHRAWDTEAFF	once	TRBV19	TRBJ1-1
CASSFGQSTEAFF	NA	TRBV5-1	TRBJ1-1